This entry describes one TCR beta chain. The antigen it recognizes is unknown. Base qualities are not provided; no much larger clone lies one nucleotide away. Unstimulated Tregs (CD4+CD25+CD127-), CD4+ non-Tregs (CD4+CD25-), CD4 and CD8 cells were FACS-sorted from thawed PBMCs. Blood from healthy controls was obtained either as purchased buffy coats or from healthy volunteers. Healthy control blood was processed to PBMCs with a Ficoll density gradient and then cryopreserved, whereas patient PBMCs were collected both before and after transplant. The CDR3 covers 13 residues, taking in both the cysteine and the phenylalanine. Only the CDR3 portion is preserved as DNA: 39 bases, with reading frame beginning at the first base. CDR1 and CDR2 are drawn from the germline V gene (reference sequence): LNHDA, SQIVND. Between the V and J ends, shortened by 3 bases and 7 bases respectively, the junction contains 13 bases.

For TCRbeta CDR3 sequencing, genomic DNA was extracted from sorted cells using the QIAGEN DNeasy Blood and Tissue Kit. High-throughput TCRbeta CDR3 sequencing, including PCR amplification with bias correction and internal controls, was performed commercially through immunoSEQ. The original pipeline was this. Unique productive TCRbeta sequences were defined by CDR3 nucleotide sequence when primers matched and otherwise by CDR3 amino acid sequence together with Vbeta and Jbeta genes. Sorting error was corrected by removing sequences shared between sorted populations at a frequency ratio of 2:1 or less, and the remaining shared sequences were assigned to the higher population. Sequences were defined as donor-reactive when expanded at least 5-fold in CFSE-low cells versus unstimulated cells and present at a frequency of at least 0.01% in CFSE-low cells. Repertoire divergence was quantified by Jensen-Shannon divergence using the top 100 TCRbeta sequences ranked by frequency. For any sample with multiple sequencing runs, sorting error was corrected in each run separately before the runs were pooled. TCRdb's version of the immuneACCESS table is confined to in-frame rearrangements and falls short of the full clone set. An unresolved V gene accounts for under half of the shortfall where checked; the remainder is of unknown origin. The V and J calls and clone size were taken over from that table, and D and trimming were inferred from the DNA. The sample records tens of thousands of clones, approximately 92% of which are singletons. The ten largest clonotypes hold roughly 5% of the sample.

The data were obtained in a study of Tregs in tolerant kidney transplant recipients (dated by TCRdb to the late 2010s). The study in broad terms: Before combined kidney and bone marrow transplantation, this study identified donor-specific regulatory T cells using TCRbeta sequencing and then followed those same cells after transplant. In 3 healthy controls, several methods of expanding Tregs specific for an allogeneic donor were compared by TCRbeta repertoire sequencing. Beyond this particular receptor, the publication reports: The most biologically relevant and donor-specific TCRbeta repertoire appeared to be identified by expanding Tregs with activated donor B cells. Although technical replication error seemed to be minimal, the question of biological reproducibility was not addressed directly. Because only a small number of patients were included, the study had limitations, and the results will need to be validated in larger populations as well as under other immunosuppression protocols.

The TCR originated in a human donor in good health. The chain was built from TRBV19 and TRBJ2-7; the D gene is perhaps TRBD2, on 6 matching bases. The specimen was CD8+ T cells from blood. Read as DNA, the sequence is TGTGCCAGTAGTATGTTAGGAGGGGATGAGCAGTACTTC. Translated, this gives CASSMLGGDEQYF.